This TCR beta chain was retrieved from a study of blood T cell repertoires in COVID-19. Study overall: Collection of acute and convalescent COVID-19 samples took place in the United States, Italy and Spain. T cells, B-cell-depleted T cells, or PBMCs supplied cDNA or gDNA.

In the original processing: Researchers report that nucleated cell counts were estimated from reference gene primer amplification. The method was immunoSEQ multiplex PCR; TCRdb's version includes in-frame clones alone and lacks a portion of them. The V and J calls and clone size come from that table; D and trimming were worked out from the DNA. Here the sample spans about 110,000 clones, 71% being singletons. The germline CDR1 and CDR2 sequences are KGHDR and SFDVKD. With 7 bases removed from V and 8 bases from J, the gap between germline ends came to 14 bases. The CDR3 consists of 13 residues. The TCR was taken from a human donor with acute or convalescent COVID-19. The donor label of this sample is uncertain. Sequenced: peripheral blood. The chain uses TRBV24-1 and TRBJ2-1; D is uncertain. CDR3 residues: CATRGDLIDEQFF. The CDR3 DNA reads TGTGCCACCAGGGGTGACTTGATCGATGAGCAGTTCTTC.